Reported below is one TCR beta chain. Antigen: not known. Profiling relied on immunoSEQ multiplex PCR, and the TCRdb table lists in-frame clones only, not all of them. The sample contains some 64,000 clones, roughly 90% of which appear only once. This sample was included in a study of T cell responses to AZD1222 COVID-19 vaccine. Study results and caveats: Recipients of AZD1222 seropositive at baseline numbered only 6 or 7.

This CDR3 is 15 amino acids long. CDR1 is GTSNPN, CDR2 SVGIG, per germline (reference sequence). V was clipped by 4 bases and J by 7 bases; unmatched bases: 11. This TCR was sampled from an adult in good health. V and J are TRBV30 and TRBJ2-1, with 9 bases that match TRBD2. Sequenced here: peripheral blood, sampled on day 0 of AZD1222 vaccination. The CDR3 region is CAWTLGLAGMNEQFF. CDR3 in DNA: TGTGCCTGGACCCTAGGGCTAGCGGGAATGAATGAGCAGTTCTTC.